The text below deals with one T cell receptor beta chain. What it binds is unknown. Deletions cut 4 bases from V and 1 base from J, with 7 bases between. The germline V gene has CDR1 KGHSH and CDR2 LQKENI. The CDR3 runs 13 residues. Of the isolated RNA, all was reverse transcribed, and so the sequenced material was expressed TCRB transcripts. Profiling relied on immunoSEQ multiplex PCR, and the TCRdb table lists in-frame clones only, not all of them. Of 300,000 or so clones in the sample, 13% were seen once. These data come from a study of beta chain features in type 1 diabetes. The study, taken as a whole, reports: Moderate yet significant TCRB CDR3 shortening was seen in Type 1 diabetes patients in all four CD4+ subsets.

The chain uses TRBV18 and TRBJ2-5, with D unresolved. This clonotype was sampled from a young woman with type 1 diabetes. Sequenced material: naive CD4+ T cells from blood. In DNA form, the CDR3 reads TGTGCCAGCTCACTTAACAGCCAAGAGACCCAGTACTTC. It is translated as CASSLNSQETQYF.